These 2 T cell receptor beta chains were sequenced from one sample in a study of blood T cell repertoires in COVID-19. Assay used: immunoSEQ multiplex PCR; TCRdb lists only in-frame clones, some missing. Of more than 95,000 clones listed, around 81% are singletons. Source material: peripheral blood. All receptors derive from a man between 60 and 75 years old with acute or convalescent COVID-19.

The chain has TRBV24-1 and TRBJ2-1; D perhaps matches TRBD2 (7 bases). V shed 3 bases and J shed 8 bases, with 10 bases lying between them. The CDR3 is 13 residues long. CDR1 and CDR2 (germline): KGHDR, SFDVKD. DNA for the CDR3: TGTGCCACCAGTGATGGGGGGGCGGATGAGCAGTTCTTC. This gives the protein CATSDGGADEQFF.

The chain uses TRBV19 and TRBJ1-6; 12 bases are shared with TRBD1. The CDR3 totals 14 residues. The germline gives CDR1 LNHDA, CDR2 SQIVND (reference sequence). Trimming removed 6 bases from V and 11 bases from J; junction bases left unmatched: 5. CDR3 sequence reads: CASSLGQGATPLHF. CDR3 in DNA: TGTGCCAGTAGCCTGGGACAGGGGGCTACACCCCTCCACTTT.